This TCR beta chain was found in a study of cytomegalovirus exposure and HLA in healthy donors. The CDR3 runs to 14 residues. V lost 3 bases, J lost 8 bases, and 11 bases lay in between. Per germline, CDR1 LGHNA and CDR2 YSLEER. A remark on this clone: Its matching antigen is unknown.

Primers for the PCR totalled 60 Vbeta and 13 Jbeta. Produced via immunoSEQ multiplex PCR; TCRdb's table is partial and in-frame only. Among 110,000 or so clones listed, 82% were seen once. Study-level points and caveats: Accurate predictions that matched the HLA-A and HLA-B alleles of most subjects were reportedly made from TCR beta sequences. Despite most TCR sequences being rare, some public TCRs occurred in many donors.

The sequencing input was PBMCs. This sequence originates from a young woman in good health and CMV-seronegative. The J gene is TRBJ1-6, the V gene TRBV4-3; the D gene is possibly TRBD1 (6 bases). CDR3 residues: CASSQYRVDSPLHF. The CDR3 nucleotides read TGCGCCAGCAGCCAGTACAGGGTGGATTCACCCCTCCACTTT.